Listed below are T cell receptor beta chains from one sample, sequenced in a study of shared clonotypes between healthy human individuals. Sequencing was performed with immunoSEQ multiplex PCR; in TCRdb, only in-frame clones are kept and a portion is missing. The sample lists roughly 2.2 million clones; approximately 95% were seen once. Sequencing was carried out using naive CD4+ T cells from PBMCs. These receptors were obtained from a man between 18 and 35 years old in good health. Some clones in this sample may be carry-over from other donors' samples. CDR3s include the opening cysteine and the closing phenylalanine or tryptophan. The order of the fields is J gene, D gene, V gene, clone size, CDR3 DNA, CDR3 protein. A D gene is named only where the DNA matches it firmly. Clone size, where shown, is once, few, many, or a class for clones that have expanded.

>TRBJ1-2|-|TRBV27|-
TGTGCCAGCAGCCGATGGACAGCCCCGTCCGGGGGCTACACCTTC
CASSRWTAPSGGYTF
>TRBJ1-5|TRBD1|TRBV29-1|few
TGCAGCGTCCGAACAGGGGGCGGGCAGCCCCAGCATTTT
CSVRTGGGQPQHF
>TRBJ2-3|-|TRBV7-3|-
TGTGCCAGCAGCTTGACAGGAACCACAGATACGCAGTATTTT
CASSLTGTTDTQYF
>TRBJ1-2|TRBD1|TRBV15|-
TGTGCCACCAGCCTCAGAGGACAGGGAGGCTATGGCTACACCTTC
CATSLRGQGGYGYTF
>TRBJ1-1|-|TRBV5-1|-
TGCGCCAGCACGGAGGGTGGCAGCACTGAAGCTTTCTTT
CASTEGGSTEAFF
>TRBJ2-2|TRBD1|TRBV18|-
TGTGCCAGCTCACCAACAAACAGGGGTATAAGCACCGGGGAGCTGTTTTTT
CASSPTNRGISTGELFF
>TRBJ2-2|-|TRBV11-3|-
TGTGCCAGCAGCTTAGTGGGCAGACAGCCTGGTACCGGGGAGCTGTTTTTT
CASSLVGRQPGTGELFF
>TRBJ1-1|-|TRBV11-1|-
TGTGCCAGCAGTGGACACCCCCGGAGGACTGAAGCTTTCTTT
CASSGHPRRTEAFF
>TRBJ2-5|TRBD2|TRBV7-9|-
TGTGCCAGCAGCCCCCAGTTAGGCGGGAGAGATACAGAGACCCAGTACTTC
CASSPQLGGRDTETQYF
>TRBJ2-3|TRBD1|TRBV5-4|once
TGTGCCAGCAGCTCGGGACAGGGTCAAGATACGCAGTATTTT
CASSSGQGQDTQYF
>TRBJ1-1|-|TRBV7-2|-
TGTGCCAGCAGCTATAGAGCCGGGGGCACTGAAGCTTTCTTT
CASSYRAGGTEAFF
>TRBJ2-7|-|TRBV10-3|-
TGTGCCATCAGTGAGGCGGTATCGAGGGACGAGCAGTACTTC
CAISEAVSRDEQYF
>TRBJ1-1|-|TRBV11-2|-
TGTGCCAGCAGCTTAGGGTTGCGAGCTTTCTTT
CASSLGLRAFF
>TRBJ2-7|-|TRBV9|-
TGTGCCAGCAGCGTTAGCCCCCGGGGATTTGGGTACGAGCAGTACTTC
CASSVSPRGFGYEQYF
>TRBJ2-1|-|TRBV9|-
TGTGCCAGCAGCGTAGGGCTTCCGATTTACAATGAGCAGTTCTTC
CASSVGLPIYNEQFF
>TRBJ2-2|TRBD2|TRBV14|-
TGTGCCAGCAGCCAAGTTCTAGCGGGATACACCGGGGAGCTGTTTTTT
CASSQVLAGYTGELFF
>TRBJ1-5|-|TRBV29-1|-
TGCAGCGTTGAGGGGGAAAATCAGCCCCAGCATTTT
CSVEGENQPQHF
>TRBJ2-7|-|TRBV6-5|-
TGTGCCAGCAGTTACACTTCCGAGCAGTACTTC
CASSYTSEQYF
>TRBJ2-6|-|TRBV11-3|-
TGTGCCAGCAGCTTAGATAGCTCTGGGGCCAACGTCCTGACTTTC
CASSLDSSGANVLTF
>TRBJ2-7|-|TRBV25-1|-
TGTGCCAGCGGGACAACAGGGACCTACGAGCAGTACTTC
CASGTTGTYEQYF
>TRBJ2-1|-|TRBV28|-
TGTGCCAGCCGGACAGTAGGGAATGAGCAGTTCTTC
CASRTVGNEQFF
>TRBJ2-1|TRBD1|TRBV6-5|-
TGTGCCAGCAGTTACCGGGACAGGGGTTTCCTTCAGTTCTTC
CASSYRDRGFLQFF
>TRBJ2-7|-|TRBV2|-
TGTGCCAGCGGGGTGATGATCTACGAGCAGTACTTC
CASGVMIYEQYF
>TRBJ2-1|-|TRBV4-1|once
TGCGCCAGCAGCCAAGATCTGGGGGTACGGAGTTACAATGAGCAGTTCTTC
CASSQDLGVRSYNEQFF